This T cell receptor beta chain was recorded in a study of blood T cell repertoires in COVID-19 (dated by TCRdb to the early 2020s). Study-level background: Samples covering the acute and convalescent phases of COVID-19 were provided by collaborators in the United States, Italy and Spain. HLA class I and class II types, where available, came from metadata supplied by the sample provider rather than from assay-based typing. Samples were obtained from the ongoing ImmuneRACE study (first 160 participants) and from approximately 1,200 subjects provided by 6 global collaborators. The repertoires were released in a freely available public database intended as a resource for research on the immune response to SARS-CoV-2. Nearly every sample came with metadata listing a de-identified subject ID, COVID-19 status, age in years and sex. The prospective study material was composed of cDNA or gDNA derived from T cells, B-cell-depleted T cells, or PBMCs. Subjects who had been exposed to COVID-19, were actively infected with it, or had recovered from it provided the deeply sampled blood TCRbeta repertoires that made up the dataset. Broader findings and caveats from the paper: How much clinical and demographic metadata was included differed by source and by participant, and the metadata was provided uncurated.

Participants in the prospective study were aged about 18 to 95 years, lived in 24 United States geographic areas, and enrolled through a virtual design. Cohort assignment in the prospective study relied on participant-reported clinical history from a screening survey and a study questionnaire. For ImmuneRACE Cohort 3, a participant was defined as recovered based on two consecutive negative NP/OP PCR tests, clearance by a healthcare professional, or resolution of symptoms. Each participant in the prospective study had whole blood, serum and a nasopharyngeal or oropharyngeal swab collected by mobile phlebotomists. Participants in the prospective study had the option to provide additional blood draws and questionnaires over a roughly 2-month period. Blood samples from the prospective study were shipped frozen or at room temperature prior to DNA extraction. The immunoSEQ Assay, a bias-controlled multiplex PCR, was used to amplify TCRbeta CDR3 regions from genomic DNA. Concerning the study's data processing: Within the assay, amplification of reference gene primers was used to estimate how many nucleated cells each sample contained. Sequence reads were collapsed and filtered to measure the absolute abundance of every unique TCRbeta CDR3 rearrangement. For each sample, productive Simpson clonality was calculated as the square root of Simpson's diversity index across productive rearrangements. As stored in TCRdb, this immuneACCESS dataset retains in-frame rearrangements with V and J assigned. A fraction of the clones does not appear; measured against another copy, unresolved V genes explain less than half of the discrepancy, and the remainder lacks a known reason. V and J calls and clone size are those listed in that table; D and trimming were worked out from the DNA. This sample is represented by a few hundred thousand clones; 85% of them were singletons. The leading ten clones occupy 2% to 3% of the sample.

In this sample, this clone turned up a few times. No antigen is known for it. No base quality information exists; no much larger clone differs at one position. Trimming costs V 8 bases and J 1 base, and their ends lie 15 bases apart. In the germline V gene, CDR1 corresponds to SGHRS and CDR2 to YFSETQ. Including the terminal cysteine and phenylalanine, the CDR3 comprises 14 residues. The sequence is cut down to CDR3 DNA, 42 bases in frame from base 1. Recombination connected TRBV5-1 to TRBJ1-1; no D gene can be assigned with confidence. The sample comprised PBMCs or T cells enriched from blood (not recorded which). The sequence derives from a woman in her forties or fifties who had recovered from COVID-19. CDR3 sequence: CASKPFSSNTEAFF. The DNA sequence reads TGCGCCAGTAAGCCGTTTTCCTCGAACACTGAAGCTTTCTTT.